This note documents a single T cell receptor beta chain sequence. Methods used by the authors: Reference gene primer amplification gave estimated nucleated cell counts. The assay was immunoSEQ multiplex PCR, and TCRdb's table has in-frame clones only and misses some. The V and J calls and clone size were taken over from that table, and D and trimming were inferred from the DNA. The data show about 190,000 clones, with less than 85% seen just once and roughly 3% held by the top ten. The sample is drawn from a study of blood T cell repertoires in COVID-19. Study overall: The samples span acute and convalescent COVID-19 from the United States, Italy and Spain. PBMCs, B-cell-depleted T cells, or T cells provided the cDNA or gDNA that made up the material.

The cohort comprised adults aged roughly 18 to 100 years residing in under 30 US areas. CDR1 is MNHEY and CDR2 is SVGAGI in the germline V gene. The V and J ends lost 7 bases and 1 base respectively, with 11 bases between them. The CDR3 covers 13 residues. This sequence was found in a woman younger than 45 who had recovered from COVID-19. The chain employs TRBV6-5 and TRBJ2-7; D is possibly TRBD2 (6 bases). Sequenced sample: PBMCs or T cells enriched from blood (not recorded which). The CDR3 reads CASTKAGSYEQYV. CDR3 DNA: TGTGCCAGCACCAAAGCGGGTTCCTACGAGCAGTACGTC.